This record covers a single T cell receptor (beta chain). Antigen unknown. This specimen comes from a study of shared clonotypes between healthy human individuals. Findings and caveats of the study: The sharing of approximately 4.6% of naive CD4 clonotypes was seen across a handful of donors. Relative to their counterparts shared across all four donors, non-shared clonotypes exhibited diminished generation probabilities.

Each PCR replicate from the sorted subsets contained about 210 ng DNA, which is tens of thousands of T cell genomes. Original handling: ImmunoSEQ only sent back junction sequences with no quality scores, so filtering was done differently. Repertoires were generated with immunoSEQ multiplex PCR, while TCRdb's copy carries only in-frame clones and drops some. V and J calls and clone size come straight from that table; D and trimming were deduced from the DNA. This repertoire shows 650,000 to 750,000 clones, 72% found once; its top ten account for approximately 1.8%. J was trimmed by 1 base and V by 0 bases; bases with no gene match: 5. The V gene's germline CDR1 is SGHRS and CDR2 YFSETQ. The CDR3 is 17 residues long.

The chain joins TRBV5-1 to TRBJ2-5, with 11 nucleotides matching TRBD2. The receptor's source is a woman younger than 45 in good health. Source material: memory CD4+ T cells sorted from blood. Subset defined: CD45RA-negative fraction. CDR3 in DNA: TGCGCCAGCAGCTTGGCAGCGACTAGCGGGATCCAAGAGACCCAGTACTTC. Translation gives CASSLAATSGIQETQYF.